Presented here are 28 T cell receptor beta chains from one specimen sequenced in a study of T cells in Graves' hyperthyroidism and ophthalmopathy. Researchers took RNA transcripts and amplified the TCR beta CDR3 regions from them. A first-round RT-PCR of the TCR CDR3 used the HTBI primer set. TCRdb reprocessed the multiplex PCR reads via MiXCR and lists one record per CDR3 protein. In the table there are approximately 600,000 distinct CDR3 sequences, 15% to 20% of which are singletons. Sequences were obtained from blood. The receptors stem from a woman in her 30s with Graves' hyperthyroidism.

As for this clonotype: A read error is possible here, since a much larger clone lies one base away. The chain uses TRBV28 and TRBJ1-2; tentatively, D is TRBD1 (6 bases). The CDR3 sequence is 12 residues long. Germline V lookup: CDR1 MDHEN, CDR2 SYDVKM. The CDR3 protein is CPSRTALYGYTF. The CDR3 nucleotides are TGTCCCAGCCGGACAGCACTTTATGGCTACACCTTC.

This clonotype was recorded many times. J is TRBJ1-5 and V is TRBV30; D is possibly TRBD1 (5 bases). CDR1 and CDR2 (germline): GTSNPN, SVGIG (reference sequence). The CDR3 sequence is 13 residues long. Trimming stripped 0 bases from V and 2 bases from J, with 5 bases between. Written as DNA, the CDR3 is TGTGCCTGGAGTGTAGGGGGCAATCAGCCCCAGCATTTT. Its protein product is CAWSVGGNQPQHF.

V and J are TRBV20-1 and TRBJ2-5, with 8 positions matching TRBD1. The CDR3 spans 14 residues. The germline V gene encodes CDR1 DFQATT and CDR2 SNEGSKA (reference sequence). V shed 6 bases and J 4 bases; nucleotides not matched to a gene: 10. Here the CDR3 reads CSANSGQGVETQYF. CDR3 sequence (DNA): TGCAGTGCCAACTCCGGACAGGGAGTAGAGACCCAGTACTTC.

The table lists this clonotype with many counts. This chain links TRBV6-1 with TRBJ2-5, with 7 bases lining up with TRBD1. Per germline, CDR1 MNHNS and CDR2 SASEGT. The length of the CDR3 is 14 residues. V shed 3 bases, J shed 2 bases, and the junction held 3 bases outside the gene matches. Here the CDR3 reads CASSDRQGQETQYF. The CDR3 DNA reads TGTGCCAGCAGTGATAGACAGGGTCAAGAGACCCAGTACTTC.

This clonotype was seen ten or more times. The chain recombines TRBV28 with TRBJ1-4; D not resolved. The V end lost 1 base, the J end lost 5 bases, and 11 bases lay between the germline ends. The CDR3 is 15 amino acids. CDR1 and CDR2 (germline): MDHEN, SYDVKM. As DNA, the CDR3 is TGTGCCAGCAGTTTATTGTGGCAGCCAAATGAAAAACTGTTTTTT. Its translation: CASSLLWQPNEKLFF.

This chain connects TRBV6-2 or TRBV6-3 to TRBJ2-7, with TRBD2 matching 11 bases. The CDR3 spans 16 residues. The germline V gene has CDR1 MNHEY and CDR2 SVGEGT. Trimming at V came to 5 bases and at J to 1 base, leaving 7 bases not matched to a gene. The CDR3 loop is CASSRTTSGSSYEQYF. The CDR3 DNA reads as TGTGCCAGCAGTCGAACTACTAGCGGGAGTTCCTACGAGCAGTACTTC.

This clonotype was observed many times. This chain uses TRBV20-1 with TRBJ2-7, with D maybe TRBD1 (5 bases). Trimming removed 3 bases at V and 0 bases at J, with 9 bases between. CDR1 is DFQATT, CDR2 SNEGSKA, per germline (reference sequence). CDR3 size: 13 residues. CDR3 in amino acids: CSASPDNSYEQYF. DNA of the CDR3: TGCAGTGCTAGCCCGGACAACTCCTACGAGCAGTACTTC.

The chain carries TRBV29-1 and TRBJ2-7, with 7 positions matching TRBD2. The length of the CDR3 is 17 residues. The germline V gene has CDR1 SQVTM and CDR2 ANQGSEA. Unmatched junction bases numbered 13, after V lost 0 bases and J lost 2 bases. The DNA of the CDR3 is TGCAGCGTTGAAGATAGGCACGGGGGGACCACCCCCTACGAGCAGTACTTC. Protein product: CSVEDRHGGTTPYEQYF.

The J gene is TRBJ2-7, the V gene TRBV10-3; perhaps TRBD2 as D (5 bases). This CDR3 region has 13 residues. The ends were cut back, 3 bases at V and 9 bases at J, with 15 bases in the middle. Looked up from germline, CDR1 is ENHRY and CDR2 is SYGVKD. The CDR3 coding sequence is TGTGCCATCAGTGAAGGTCAAGCCAGCGGGCAGTACTTC. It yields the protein CAISEGQASGQYF.

This chain's CDR3 is CASSYLVRVGRETHYEQYF. CDR3 nucleotides: TGTGCCAGCAGTTACTTAGTACGGGTAGGGCGGGAGACCCACTACGAGCAGTACTTC. The J gene is TRBJ2-7, the V gene TRBV6-5; TRBD2 matches 7 bases. J lost 3 bases, V lost 1 base, and 18 bases had no gene match. There are 19 residues in the CDR3. Germline CDR1 is MNHEY and CDR2 is SVGAGI.

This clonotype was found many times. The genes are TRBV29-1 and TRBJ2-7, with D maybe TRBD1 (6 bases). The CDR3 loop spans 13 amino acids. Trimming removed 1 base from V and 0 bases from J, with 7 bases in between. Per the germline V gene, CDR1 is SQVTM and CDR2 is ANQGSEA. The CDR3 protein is CSVEGDNSYEQYF. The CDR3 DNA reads TGCAGCGTTGAAGGGGACAACTCCTACGAGCAGTACTTC.

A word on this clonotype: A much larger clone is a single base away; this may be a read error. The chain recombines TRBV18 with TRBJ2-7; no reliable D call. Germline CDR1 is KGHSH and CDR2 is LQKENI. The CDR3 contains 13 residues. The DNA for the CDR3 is TGTGCCAGCTCACCATCTAATCCCTACGGGCAGTACTTC. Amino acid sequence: CASSPSNPYGQYF.

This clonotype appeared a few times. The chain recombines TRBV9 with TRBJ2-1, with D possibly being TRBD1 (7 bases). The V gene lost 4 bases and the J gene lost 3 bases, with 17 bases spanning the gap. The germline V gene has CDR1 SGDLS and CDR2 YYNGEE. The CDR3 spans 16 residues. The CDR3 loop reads CASSPSGGRDYNEQFF. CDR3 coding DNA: TGTGCCAGCAGCCCCTCAGGGGGGCGCGACTACAATGAGCAGTTCTTC.

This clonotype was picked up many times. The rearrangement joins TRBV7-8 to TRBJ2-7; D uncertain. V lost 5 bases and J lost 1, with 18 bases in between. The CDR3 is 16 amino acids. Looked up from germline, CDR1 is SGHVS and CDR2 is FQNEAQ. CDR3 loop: CASSHIPTLVSYEQYF. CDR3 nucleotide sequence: TGTGCCAGCAGCCATATTCCTACGCTGGTGTCCTACGAGCAGTACTTC.

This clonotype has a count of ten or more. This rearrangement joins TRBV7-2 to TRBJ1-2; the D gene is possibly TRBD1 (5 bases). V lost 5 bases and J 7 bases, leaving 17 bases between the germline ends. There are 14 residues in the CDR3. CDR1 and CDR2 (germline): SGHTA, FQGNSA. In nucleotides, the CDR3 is TGTGCCAGCAGCCGGGCGTCAGGGATCCTTGGCTACACCTTC. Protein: CASSRASGILGYTF.

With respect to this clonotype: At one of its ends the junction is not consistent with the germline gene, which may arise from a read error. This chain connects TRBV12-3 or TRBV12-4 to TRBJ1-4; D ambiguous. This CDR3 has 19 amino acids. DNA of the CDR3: TGTGCCAGCAGTCGCCGGACGGTTACATTCGCTGCAACTAATGAAAAACTGTCTTTT. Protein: CASSRRTVTFAATNEKLSF.

The CDR3 bases are TGTGCCAGCAGTTTTGGACTAAGGACAGTCTACGAGCAGTACTTC. It encodes CASSFGLRTVYEQYF. The V call is TRBV6-2 or TRBV6-3, the J call TRBJ2-7; D is tentatively TRBD1 or TRBD2 (6 bases each). CDR1 and CDR2 (germline): MNHEY, SVGEGT. Trimming removed 4 bases at V and 3 bases at J, with 16 bases between. The CDR3 has 15 amino acids.

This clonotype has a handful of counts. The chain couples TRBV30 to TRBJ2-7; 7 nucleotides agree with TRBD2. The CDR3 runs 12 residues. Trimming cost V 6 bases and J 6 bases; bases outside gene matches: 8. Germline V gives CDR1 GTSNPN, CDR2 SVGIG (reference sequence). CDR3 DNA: TGTGCCTGTTCCTCGAGCGGGGTCGAGCAGTACTTC. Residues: CACSSSGVEQYF. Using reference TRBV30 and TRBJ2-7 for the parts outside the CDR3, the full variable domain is SQTIHQWPATLVQPVGSPLSLECTVEGTSNPNLYWYRQAAGRGLQLLFYSVGIGQISSEVPQNLSASRPQDRQFILSSKKLLLSDSGFYLCACSSSGVEQYFGPGTRLTVT.

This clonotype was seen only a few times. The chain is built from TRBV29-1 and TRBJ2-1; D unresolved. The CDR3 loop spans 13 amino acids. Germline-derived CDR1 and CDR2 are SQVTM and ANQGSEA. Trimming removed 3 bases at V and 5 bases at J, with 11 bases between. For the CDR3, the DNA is TGCAGCGTTGATAGGTGGCAGGACAATGAGCAGTTCTTC. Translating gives CSVDRWQDNEQFF.

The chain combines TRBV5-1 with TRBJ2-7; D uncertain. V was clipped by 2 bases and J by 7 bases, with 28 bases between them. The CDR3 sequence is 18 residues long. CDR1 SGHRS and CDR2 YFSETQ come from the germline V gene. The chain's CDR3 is CASSLAPPSGLRSDEQYF. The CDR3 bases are TGCGCCAGCAGCTTAGCGCCTCCTAGTGGATTAAGGTCGGATGAGCAGTACTTC.

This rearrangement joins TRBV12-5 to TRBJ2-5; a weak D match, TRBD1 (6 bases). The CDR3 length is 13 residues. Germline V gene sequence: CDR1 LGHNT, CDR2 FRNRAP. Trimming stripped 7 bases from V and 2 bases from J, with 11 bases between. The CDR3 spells CASALGQQETQYF. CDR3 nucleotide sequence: TGTGCTAGTGCCCTAGGACAGCAAGAGACCCAGTACTTC.

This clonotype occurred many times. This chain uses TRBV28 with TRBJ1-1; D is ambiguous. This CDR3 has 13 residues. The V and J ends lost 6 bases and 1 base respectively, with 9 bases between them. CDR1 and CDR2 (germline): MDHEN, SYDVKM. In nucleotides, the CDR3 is TGTGCCAGCAGGCAGAGCCAGAACACTGAAGCTTTCTTT. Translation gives CASRQSQNTEAFF.

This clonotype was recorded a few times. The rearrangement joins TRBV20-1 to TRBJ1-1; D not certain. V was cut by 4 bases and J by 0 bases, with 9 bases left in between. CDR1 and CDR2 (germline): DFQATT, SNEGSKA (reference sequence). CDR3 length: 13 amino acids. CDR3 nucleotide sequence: TGCAGTGCTATCGGACGGATGAACACTGAAGCTTTCTTT. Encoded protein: CSAIGRMNTEAFF.

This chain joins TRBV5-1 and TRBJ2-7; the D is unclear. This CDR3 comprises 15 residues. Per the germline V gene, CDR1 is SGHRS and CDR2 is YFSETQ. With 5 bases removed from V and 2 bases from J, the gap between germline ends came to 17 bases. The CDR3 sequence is CASRWSVSPTYEQYF. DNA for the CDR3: TGCGCCAGCAGATGGAGTGTCAGCCCTACCTACGAGCAGTACTTC.

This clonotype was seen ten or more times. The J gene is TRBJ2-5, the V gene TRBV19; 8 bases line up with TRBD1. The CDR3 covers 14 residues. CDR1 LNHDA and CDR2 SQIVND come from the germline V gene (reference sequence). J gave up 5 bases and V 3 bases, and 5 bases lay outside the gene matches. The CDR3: CASSIGQGWETQYF. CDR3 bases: TGTGCCAGTAGTATCGGACAGGGCTGGGAGACCCAGTACTTC.

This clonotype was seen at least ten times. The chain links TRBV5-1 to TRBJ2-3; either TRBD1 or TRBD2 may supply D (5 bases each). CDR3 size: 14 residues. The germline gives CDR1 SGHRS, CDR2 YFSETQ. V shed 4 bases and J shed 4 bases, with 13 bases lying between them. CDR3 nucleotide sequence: TGCGCCAGCAGCCCCGGGACGAGGGCAGATACGCAGTATTTT. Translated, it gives CASSPGTRADTQYF. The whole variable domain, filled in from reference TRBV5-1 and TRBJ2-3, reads KAGVTQTPRYLIKTRGQQVTLSCSPISGHRSVSWYQQTPGQGLQFLFEYFSETQRNKGNFPGRFSGRQFSNSRSEMNVSTLELGDSALYLCASSPGTRADTQYFGPGTRLTVL.

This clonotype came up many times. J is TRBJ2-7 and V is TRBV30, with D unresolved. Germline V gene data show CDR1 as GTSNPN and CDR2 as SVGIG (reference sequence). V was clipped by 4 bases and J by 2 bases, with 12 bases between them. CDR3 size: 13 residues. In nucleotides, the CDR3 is TGTGCCTGGACCCTTACTCGGGCCTACGAGCAGTACTTC. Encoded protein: CAWTLTRAYEQYF.

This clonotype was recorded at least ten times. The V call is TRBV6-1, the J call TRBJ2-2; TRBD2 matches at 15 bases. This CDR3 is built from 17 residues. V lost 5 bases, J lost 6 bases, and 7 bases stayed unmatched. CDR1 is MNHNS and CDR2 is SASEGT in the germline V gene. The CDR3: CASSRGLAGGIAGELFF. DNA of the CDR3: TGTGCCAGCAGTCGAGGACTAGCGGGAGGGATCGCCGGGGAGCTGTTTTTT.